The 21 T cell receptor beta chains below come from one sample, sequenced in a study of monozygotic twins with inflammatory bowel disease. Each CDR3 protein gets one entry in TCRdb, which reprocessed the 5' RACE reads and gives no DNA. Here the sample table reports around 150,000 distinct CDR3 sequences. The specimen sequenced was blood. Every receptor here comes from a human donor with ulcerative colitis or Crohn's disease, or a healthy co-twin of an affected twin (not recorded which).

The rearrangement links TRBV24-1 to TRBJ2-7; absent DNA, TCRdb's TRBD1 call cannot be checked. Germline V CDR1 and CDR2: KGHDR, SFDVKD. The CDR3 extends over 11 amino acids. CDR3 region: CATGTGYEQYF.

The chain combines TRBV5-1 with TRBJ2-7; the D gene TCRdb calls, TRBD1, cannot be checked with no DNA. The CDR3 loop spans 16 amino acids. CDR1 SGHRS and CDR2 YFSETQ come from the germline V gene. CDR3 residues: CASSFTRQGTTLEECF.

The rearrangement joins TRBV30 to TRBJ1-1. Germline CDR1 is GTSNPN and CDR2 is SVGIG (reference sequence). The length of the CDR3 is 12 residues. This CDR3 is CAWREWDTEAFF.

V usage is TRBV5-6 and J usage is TRBJ1-5. The CDR3 is made up of 14 amino acids. Germline loops: CDR1 SGHDT, CDR2 YYEEEE. The CDR3 sequence is CASSFYHATQPQHF.

V usage is TRBV7-3 and J usage is TRBJ1-2. This CDR3 region has 15 residues. In germline, CDR1 is SGHTA, CDR2 FQGTGA. The CDR3 loop is CASSLNGELSYGYTF.

The chain recombines TRBV6-1 with TRBJ2-2; TCRdb outputs TRBD1, but without DNA this stays unchecked. The CDR3 has 14 amino acids. Germline V gene sequence: CDR1 MNHNS, CDR2 SASEGT. This CDR3 reads CASRPGANTGELFF.

This chain uses TRBV28 with TRBJ1-1; TCRdb names TRBD1, which stays unverified in the absence of DNA. CDR3 length: 14 residues. Germline values: CDR1 MDHEN, CDR2 SYDVKM. The CDR3 loop reads CASSHGGGQPEAFF.

The chain is built from TRBV15 and TRBJ2-5; lacking DNA, the TRBD1 call made by TCRdb goes unchecked. The CDR3 contains 13 residues. CDR1 is LNHNV and CDR2 is YYDKDF in the germline V gene (reference sequence). The CDR3 reads CAASRGPRETQYF.

The CDR3 region is CASSLRVSGANVLTF. V is TRBV7-9 and J is TRBJ2-6. The CDR3 is made up of 15 amino acids. The germline V gene has CDR1 SEHNR and CDR2 FQNEAQ (reference sequence). Looking up the rest from reference TRBV7-9 and TRBJ2-6 gives the full variable domain: DTGVSQNPRHKITKRGQNVTFRCDPISEHNRLYWYRQTLGQGPEFLTYFQNEAQLEKSRLLSDRFSAERPKGSFSTLEIQRTEQGDSAMYLCASSLRVSGANVLTFGAGSRLTVL.

V usage is TRBV2 and J usage is TRBJ2-1; the TRBD2 assignment by TCRdb is unverifiable without DNA. Germline V gene data show CDR1 as SNHLY and CDR2 as FYNNEI. This CDR3 contains 16 residues. The CDR3 sequence: CASSEAGVARRNEQFF.

The rearrangement uses TRBV7-2 and TRBJ2-3; the D call of TRBD1 rests on TCRdb alone, since no DNA is present to check it. CDR1 and CDR2 (germline): SGHTA, FQGNSA. The CDR3 has 17 amino acids. This CDR3 is CASSSPPTGGASDTQYF.

The chain is built from TRBV29-1 and TRBJ1-5. The germline V gene encodes CDR1 SQVTM and CDR2 ANQGSEA. The CDR3 has 12 residues. The CDR3 sequence: CSAGGGNQPQHF.

The chain links TRBV27 to TRBJ2-7; TCRdb's D call, TRBD1, is unchecked because there is no DNA. The CDR3 length is 17 residues. CDR1 and CDR2 from the germline V gene are MNHEY and SMNVEV (reference sequence). The CDR3 sequence: CASSLSYNGGKGCEQYF.

This chain links TRBV27 with TRBJ2-4; TCRdb's D call of TRBD1 is untestable without DNA. The CDR3 runs to 15 residues. Germline loops: CDR1 MNHEY, CDR2 SMNVEV (reference sequence). CDR3 sequence: CASSPETGPPGIQYF.

The chain has TRBV11-2 and TRBJ2-7. The CDR3 has 14 residues. Germline assignment: CDR1 SGHAT and CDR2 FQNNGV. The CDR3 spells CASSFARDPYEQYF. The whole variable domain, filled in from reference TRBV11-2 and TRBJ2-7, reads EAGVAQSPRYKIIEKRQSVAFWCNPISGHATLYWYQQILGQGPKLLIQFQNNGVVDDSQLPKDRFSAERLKGVDSTLKIQPAKLEDSAVYLCASSFARDPYEQYFGPGTRLTVT.

The gene calls are TRBV7-2 and TRBJ2-2; the D call of TRBD2 rests on TCRdb alone, since no DNA is present to check it. Germline CDR1 is SGHTA and CDR2 is FQGNSA. CDR3 size: 16 residues. The CDR3: CASSPLQGLRTGELFF.

CDR3 region: CASSLVSGLAGVVDF. V gene TRBV5-4 combines with J gene TRBJ2-7; TCRdb indicates TRBD2, and absent DNA this call remains unverified. Germline loops: CDR1 SGHNT, CDR2 YYREEE (reference sequence). The CDR3 has 15 amino acids.

V and J are TRBV12-3 or TRBV12-4 and TRBJ2-7; the TRBD1 assignment by TCRdb is unverifiable without DNA. The CDR3 has 12 amino acids. CDR3 in amino acids: CASSWDRHEQYF.

The chain is built from TRBV4-3 and TRBJ1-1; TCRdb indicates TRBD1, and absent DNA this call remains unverified. The CDR3 has 15 residues. CDR1 and CDR2 (germline): LGHNA, YSLEER. This CDR3 reads CASSQDWGRNTEAFF.

V and J are TRBV20-1 and TRBJ2-3; as DNA is missing, the TRBD2 call by TCRdb cannot be tested. Germline CDR1 DFQATT, CDR2 SNEGSKA (reference sequence). The CDR3 is 15 amino acids. The CDR3 here is CSASAIEGSRDTQYF.

The chain carries TRBV7-6 and TRBJ2-1; TCRdb picks TRBD2, but there is no DNA to check that call. The CDR3 has 15 residues. Germline-derived CDR1 and CDR2 are SGHVS and FNYEAQ. The chain's CDR3 is CASSLTTGGSYEQFF.